This T cell receptor beta chain derives from a study of response to subunit inactivated influenza vaccine. Study-level results: Few new T cells, the authors suggested, are recruited by each seasonal influenza vaccination.

This clonotype occurred many times. Antigen: not known. Germline lookup yields CDR1 LGHNA and CDR2 YSLEER. The V end lost 0 bases, the J end lost 5 bases, and 16 bases lay between the germline ends. This CDR3 has 16 residues. A single record per CDR3 protein comes from TCRdb applying MiXCR to the RT-PCR reads. The table includes about 240,000 distinct CDR3 sequences, more than 10% detected once. The source material was non-naive T cells sorted from PBMCs, sampled 14 days before vaccination. V and J are TRBV4-3 and TRBJ1-1; D gene uncertain. The source of this sequence is a man between 50 and 59 years old who received an inactivated influenza vaccine. CDR3 region: CASSQDPGNRWTEAFF. DNA for the CDR3: TGCGCCAGCAGCCAAGACCCGGGCAACAGATGGACTGAAGCTTTCTTT.